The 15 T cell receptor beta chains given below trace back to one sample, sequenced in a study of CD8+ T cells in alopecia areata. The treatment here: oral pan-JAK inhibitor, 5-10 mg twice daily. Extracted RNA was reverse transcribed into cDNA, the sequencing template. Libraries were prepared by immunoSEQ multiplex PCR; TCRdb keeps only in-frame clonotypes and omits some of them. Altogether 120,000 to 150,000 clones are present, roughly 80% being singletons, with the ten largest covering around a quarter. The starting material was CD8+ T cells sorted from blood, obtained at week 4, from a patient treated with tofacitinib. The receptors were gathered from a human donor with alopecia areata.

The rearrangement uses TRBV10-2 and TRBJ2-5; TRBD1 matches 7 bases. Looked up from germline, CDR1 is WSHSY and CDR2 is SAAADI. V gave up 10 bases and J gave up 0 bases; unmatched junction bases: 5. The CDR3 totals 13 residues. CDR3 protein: CATGQEYQETQYF. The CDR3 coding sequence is TGCGCCACCGGACAGGAGTACCAAGAGACCCAGTACTTC.

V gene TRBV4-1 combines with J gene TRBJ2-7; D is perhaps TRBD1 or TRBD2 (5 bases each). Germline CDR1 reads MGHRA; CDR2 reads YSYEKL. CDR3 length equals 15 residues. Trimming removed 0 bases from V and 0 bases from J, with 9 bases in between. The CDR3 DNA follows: TGCGCCAGCAGCCAAGACAAGGGGAGCTCCTACGAGCAGTACTTC. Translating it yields CASSQDKGSSYEQYF.

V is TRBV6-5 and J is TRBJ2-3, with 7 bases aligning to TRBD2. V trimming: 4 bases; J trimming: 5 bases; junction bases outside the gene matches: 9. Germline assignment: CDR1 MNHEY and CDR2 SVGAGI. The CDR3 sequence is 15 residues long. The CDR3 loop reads CASSFSRGVGDTQYF. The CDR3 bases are TGTGCCAGCAGTTTCTCTCGGGGGGTAGGAGATACGCAGTATTTT.

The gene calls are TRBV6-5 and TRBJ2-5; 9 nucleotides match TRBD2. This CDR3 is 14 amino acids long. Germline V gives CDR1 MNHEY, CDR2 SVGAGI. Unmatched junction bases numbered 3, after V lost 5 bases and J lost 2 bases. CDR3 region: CASSRTSEQETQYF. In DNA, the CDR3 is TGTGCCAGCAGTAGGACTAGCGAGCAAGAGACCCAGTACTTC.

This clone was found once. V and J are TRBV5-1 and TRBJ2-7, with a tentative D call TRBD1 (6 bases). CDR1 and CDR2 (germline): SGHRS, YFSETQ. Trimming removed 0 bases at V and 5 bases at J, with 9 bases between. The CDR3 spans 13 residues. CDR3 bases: TGCGCCAGCAGCTTGGTGGGGACAAACGAGCAGTACTTC. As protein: CASSLVGTNEQYF.

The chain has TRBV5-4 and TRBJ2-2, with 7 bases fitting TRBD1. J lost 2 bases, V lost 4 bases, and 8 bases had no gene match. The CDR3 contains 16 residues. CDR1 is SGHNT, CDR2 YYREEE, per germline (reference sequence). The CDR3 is CASSRPNRGNTGELFF. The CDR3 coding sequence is TGTGCCAGCAGCCGACCCAACAGGGGTAACACCGGGGAGCTGTTTTTT.

The CDR3 bases are TGTGCCAGCAGCTTGGCTGGACGATCTTCTCTGGAAAAACTGTTTTTT. Its protein is CASSLAGRSSLEKLFF. The chain has TRBV7-6 and TRBJ1-4; D is undetermined. With 3 bases removed from V and 8 bases from J, the gap between germline ends came to 19 bases. Germline V gene data show CDR1 as SGHVS and CDR2 as FNYEAQ. CDR3 length: 16 amino acids.

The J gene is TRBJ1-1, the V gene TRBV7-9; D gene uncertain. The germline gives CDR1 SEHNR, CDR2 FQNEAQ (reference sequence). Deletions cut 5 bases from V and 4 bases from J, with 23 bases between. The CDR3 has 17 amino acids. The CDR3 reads CASSQIRGTSWSTEAFF. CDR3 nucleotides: TGTGCCAGCAGCCAAATCCGGGGAACATCCTGGAGCACTGAAGCTTTCTTT.

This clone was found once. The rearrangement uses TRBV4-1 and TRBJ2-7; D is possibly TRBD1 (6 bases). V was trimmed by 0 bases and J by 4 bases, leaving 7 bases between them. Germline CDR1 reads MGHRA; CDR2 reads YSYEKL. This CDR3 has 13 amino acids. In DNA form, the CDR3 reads TGCGCCAGCAGCCAAGATCAGGGGTACGAGCAGTACTTC. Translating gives CASSQDQGYEQYF.

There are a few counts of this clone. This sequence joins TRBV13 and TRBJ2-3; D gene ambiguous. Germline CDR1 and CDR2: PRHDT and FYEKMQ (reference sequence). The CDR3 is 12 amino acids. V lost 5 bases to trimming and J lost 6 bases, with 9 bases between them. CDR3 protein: CASSLTVDTQYF. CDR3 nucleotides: TGTGCCAGCAGCCTCACGGTGGATACGCAGTATTTT.

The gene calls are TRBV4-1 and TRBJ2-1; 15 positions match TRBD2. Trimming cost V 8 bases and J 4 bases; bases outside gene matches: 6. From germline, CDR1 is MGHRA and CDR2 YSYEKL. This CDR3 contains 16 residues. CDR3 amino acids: CASGGLAGGPYNEQFF. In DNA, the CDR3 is TGCGCCAGCGGAGGACTAGCGGGGGGGCCTTACAATGAGCAGTTCTTC.

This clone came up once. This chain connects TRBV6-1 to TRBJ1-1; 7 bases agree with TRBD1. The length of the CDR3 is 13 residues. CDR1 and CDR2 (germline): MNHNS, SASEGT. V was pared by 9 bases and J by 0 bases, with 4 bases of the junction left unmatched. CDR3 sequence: CASTTGLNTEAFF. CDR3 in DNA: TGTGCCAGTACGACAGGGTTGAACACTGAAGCTTTCTTT.

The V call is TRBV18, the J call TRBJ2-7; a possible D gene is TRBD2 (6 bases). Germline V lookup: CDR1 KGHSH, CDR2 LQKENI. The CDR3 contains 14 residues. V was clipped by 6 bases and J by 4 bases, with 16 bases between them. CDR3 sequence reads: CASSDTGGRYEQYF. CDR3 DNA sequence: TGTGCCAGCTCCGACACCGGGGGTAGGTACGAGCAGTACTTC.

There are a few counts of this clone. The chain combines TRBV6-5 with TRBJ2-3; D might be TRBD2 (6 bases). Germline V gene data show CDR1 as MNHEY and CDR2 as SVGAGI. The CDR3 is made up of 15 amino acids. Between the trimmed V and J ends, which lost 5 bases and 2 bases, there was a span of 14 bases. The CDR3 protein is CASSPSRTTTDTQYF. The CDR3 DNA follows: TGTGCCAGCAGTCCTTCCAGGACTACCACAGATACGCAGTATTTT.

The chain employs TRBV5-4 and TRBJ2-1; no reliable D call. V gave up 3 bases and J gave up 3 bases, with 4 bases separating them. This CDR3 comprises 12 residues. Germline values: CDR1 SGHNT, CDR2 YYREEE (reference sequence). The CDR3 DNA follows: TGTGCCAGCAGCTCCCACTACAATGAGCAGTTCTTC. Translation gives CASSSHYNEQFF.